This T cell receptor (beta chain) was sequenced for a study of blood T cell repertoires in COVID-19. Across the whole study: PBMCs, B-cell-depleted T cells, or T cells were the source of the cDNA or gDNA that made up the material.

The CDR3 runs to 15 residues. Trimming stripped 5 bases from V and 0 bases from J, with 14 bases between. Germline values: CDR1 SEHNR, CDR2 FQNEAQ (reference sequence). This table comes from immunoSEQ multiplex PCR, and its TCRdb copy is limited to in-frame clones, with some not included. The sample holds about 99,000 clones, around 90% seen once. This sequence joins TRBV7-9 and TRBJ2-7, with D perhaps matching TRBD1 (6 bases). The sample was peripheral blood. This TCR was sampled from a human donor in a cohort sampled during active COVID-19. The CDR3 spells CASSQPTGTSYEQYF. DNA for the CDR3: TGTGCCAGCAGCCAACCGACAGGAACCTCCTACGAGCAGTACTTC.